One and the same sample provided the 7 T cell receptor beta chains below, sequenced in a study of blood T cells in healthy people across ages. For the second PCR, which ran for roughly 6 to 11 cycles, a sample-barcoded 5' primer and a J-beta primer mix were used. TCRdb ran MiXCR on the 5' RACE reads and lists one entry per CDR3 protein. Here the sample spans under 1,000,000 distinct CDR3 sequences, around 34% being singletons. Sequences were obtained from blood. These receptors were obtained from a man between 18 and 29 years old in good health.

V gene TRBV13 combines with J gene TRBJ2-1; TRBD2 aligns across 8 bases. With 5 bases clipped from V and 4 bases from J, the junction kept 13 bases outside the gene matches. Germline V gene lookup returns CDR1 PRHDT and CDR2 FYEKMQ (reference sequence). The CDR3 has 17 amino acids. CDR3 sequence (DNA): TGTGCCAGCAGCCCAGACCCCCCGGGGGGGCTTTACAATGAGCAGTTCTTC. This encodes CASSPDPPGGLYNEQFF. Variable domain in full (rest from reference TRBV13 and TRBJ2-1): AAGVIQSPRHLIKEKRETATLKCYPIPRHDTVYWYQQGPGQDPQFLISFYEKMQSDKGSIPDRFSAQQFSDYHSELNMSSLELGDSALYFCASSPDPPGGLYNEQFFGPGTRLTVL.

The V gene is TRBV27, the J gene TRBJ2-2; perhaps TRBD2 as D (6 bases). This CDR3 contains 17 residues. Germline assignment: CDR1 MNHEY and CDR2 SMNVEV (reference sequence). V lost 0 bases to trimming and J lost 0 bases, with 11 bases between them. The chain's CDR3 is CASSLSGRLTNTGELFF. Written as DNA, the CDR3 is TGTGCCAGCAGTTTATCGGGGAGGTTGACGAACACCGGGGAGCTGTTTTTT.

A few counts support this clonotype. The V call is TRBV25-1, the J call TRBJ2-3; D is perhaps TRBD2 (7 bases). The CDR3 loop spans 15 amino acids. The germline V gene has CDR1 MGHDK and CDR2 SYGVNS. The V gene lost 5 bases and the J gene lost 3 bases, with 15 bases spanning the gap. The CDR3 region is CASSPRGGWTDTQYF. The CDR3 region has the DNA TGTGCCAGCAGTCCAAGGGGGGGGTGGACAGATACGCAGTATTTT.

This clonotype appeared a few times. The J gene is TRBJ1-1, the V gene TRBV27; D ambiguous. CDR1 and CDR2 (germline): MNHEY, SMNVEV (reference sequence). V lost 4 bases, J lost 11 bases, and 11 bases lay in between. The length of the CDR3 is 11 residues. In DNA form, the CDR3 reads TGTGCCAGCAGTTCCGGTTTTTTGGCTTTCTTT. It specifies CASSSGFLAFF.

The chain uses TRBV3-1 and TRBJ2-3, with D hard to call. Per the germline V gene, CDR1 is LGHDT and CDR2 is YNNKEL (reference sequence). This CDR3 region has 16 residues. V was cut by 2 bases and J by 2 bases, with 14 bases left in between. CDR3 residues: CASSQNFVLPTDTQYF. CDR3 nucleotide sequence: TGTGCCAGCAGCCAAAACTTTGTCCTTCCCACAGATACGCAGTATTTT.

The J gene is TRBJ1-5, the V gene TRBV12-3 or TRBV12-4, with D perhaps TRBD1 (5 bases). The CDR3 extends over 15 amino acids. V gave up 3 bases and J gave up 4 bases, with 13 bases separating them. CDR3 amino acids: CASSFTSRGNQPQHF. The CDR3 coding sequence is TGTGCCAGCAGTTTTACATCCCGGGGGAATCAGCCCCAGCATTTT.

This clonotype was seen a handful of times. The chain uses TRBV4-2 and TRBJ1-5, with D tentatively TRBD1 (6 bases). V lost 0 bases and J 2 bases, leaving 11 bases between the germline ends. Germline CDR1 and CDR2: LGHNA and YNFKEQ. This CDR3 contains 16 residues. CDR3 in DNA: TGTGCCAGCAGCCAAGATTTAGCAGGGGGCAATCAGCCCCAGCATTTT. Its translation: CASSQDLAGGNQPQHF.